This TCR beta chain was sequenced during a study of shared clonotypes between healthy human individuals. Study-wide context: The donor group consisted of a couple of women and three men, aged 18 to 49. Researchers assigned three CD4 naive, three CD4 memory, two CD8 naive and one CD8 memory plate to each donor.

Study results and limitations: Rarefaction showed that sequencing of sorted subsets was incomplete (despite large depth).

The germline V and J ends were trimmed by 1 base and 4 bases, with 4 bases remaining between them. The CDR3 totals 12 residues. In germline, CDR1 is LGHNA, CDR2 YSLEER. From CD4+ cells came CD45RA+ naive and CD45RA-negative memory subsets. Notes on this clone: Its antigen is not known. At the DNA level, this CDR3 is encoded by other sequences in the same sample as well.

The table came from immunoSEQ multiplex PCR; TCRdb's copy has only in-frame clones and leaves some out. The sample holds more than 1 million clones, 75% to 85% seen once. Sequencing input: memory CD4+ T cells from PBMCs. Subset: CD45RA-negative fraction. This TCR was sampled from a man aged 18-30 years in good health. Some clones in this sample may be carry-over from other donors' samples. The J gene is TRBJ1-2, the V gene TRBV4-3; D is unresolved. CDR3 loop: CASSQGPYGYTF. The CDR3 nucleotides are TGCGCCAGCAGCCAAGGGCCCTATGGCTACACCTTC.